What follows describes a single T cell receptor beta chain. Its antigen is not identified. The sample originates from a study of T-cell memory formation after mild COVID-19. Overall study: The TCR clusters were mostly specific to one donor. Study-wide findings and caveats: Largely, contracting CD4+ clones fell within CM and EM, and contracting CD8+ clones within EMRA.

Constant-segment-primed 5'RACE gave TCR alpha and TCR beta cDNA libraries with sample barcodes and UMIs. MiXCR, run by TCRdb on the 5' RACE reads, gives a single entry per CDR3 protein. Among tens of thousands of distinct CDR3 sequences listed, about 13% were seen once. The CDR3 runs 13 residues. V dropped 6 bases and J dropped 7; count of bases not matched to a gene: 8. Germline-derived CDR1 and CDR2 are SNHLY and FYNNEI. This chain uses TRBV2 with TRBJ2-5; 7 nucleotides agree with TRBD1. The TCR sequence derives from a man aged 18 to 30 who had mild COVID-19 (a few samples of this study predate the infection). Cell type and time point are not known. Material for sequencing was PBMCs or a T cell subset sorted from them (not recorded which). The CDR3 bases are TGTGCCAGCAGCGTAGGGGGCGTAGGGACCCAGTACTTC. Translated: CASSVGGVGTQYF. Drawing the rest from reference TRBV2 and TRBJ2-5, the complete variable domain is EPEVTQTPSHQVTQMGQEVILRCVPISNHLYFYWYRQILGQKVEFLVSFYNNEISEKSEIFDDQFSVERPDGSNFTLKIRSTKLEDSAMYFCASSVGGVGTQYFGPGTRLLVL.